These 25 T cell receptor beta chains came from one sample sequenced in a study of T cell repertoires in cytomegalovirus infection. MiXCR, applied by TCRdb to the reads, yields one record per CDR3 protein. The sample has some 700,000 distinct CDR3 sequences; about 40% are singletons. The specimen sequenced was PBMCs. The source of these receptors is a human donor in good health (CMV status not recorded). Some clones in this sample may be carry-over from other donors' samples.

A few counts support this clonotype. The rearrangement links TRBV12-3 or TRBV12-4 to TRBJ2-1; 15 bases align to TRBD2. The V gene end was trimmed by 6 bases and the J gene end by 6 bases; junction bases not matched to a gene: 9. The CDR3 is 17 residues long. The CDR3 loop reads CASSRGLAGGPGNEQFF. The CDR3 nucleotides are TGTGCCAGCAGCCGCGGACTAGCGGGAGGGCCTGGCAATGAGCAGTTCTTC.

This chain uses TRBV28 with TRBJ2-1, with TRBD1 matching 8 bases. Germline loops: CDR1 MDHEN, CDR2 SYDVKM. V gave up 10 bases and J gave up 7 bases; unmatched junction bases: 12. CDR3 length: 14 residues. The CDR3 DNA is TGTGCCATTAACACAGGGGGTCCGGGTAATGAGCAGTTCTTC. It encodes CAINTGGPGNEQFF.

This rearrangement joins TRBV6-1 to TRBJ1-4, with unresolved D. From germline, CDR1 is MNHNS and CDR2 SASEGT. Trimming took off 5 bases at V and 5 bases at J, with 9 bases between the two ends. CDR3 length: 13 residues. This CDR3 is CASSMTVNEKLFF. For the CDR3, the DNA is TGTGCCAGCAGTATGACGGTCAATGAAAAACTGTTTTTT.

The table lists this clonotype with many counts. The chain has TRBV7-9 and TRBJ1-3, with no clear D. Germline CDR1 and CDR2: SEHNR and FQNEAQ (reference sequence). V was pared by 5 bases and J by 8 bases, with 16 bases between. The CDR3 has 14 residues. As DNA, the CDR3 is TGTGCCAGCAGCCTCCGGGCCGATCAAGACACCATATATTTT. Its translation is CASSLRADQDTIYF.

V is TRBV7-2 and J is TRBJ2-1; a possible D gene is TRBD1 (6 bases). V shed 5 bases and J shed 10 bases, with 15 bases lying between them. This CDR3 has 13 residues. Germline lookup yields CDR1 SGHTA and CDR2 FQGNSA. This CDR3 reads CASSPMTGGEQFF. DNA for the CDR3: TGTGCCAGCAGCCCTATGACAGGTGGGGAGCAGTTCTTC.

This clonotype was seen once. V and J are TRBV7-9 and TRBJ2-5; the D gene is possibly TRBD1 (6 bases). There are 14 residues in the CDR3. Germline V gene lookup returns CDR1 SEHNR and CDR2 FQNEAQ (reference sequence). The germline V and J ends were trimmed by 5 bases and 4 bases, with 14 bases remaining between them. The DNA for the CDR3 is TGTGCCAGCAGCGGTACAGGGTCTGGAGAGACCCAGTACTTC. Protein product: CASSGTGSGETQYF.

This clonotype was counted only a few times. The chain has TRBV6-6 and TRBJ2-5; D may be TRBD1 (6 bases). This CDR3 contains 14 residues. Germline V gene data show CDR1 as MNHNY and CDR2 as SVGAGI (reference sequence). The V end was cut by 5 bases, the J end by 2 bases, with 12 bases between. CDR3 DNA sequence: TGTGCCAGCAGTAAAATCACAGGGCAAGAGACCCAGTACTTC. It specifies CASSKITGQETQYF.

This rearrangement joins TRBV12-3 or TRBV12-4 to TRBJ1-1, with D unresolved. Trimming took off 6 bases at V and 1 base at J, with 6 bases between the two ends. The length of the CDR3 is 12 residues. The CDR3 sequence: CASRPPNTEAFF. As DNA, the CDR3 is TGTGCCAGCAGGCCTCCGAACACTGAAGCTTTCTTT.

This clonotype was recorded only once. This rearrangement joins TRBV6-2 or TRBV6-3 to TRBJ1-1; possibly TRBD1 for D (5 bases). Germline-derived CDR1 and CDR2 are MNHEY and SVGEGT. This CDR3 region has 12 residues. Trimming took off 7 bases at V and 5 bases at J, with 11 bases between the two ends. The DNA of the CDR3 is TGTGCCAGCACCTACGGGGGGACTGAAGCTTTCTTT. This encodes CASTYGGTEAFF.

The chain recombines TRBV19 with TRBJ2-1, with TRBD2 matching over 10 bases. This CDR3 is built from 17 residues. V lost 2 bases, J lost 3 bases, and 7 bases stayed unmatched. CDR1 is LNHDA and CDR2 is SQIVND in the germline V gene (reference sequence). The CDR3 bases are TGTGCCAGTAGTATATGGGCTAGCGGGAGCGGCTACAATGAGCAGTTCTTC. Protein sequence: CASSIWASGSGYNEQFF. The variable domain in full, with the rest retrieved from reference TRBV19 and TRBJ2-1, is DGGITQSPKYLFRKEGQNVTLSCEQNLNHDAMYWYRQDPGQGLRLIYYSQIVNDFQKGDIAEGYSVSREKKESFPLTVTSAQKNPTAFYLCASSIWASGSGYNEQFFGPGTRLTVL.

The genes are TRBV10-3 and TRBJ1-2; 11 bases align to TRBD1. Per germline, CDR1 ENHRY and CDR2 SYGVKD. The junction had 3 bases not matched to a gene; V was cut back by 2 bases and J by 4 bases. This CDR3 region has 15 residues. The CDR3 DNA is TGTGCCATCAGTGAGGGACAGGGGGCGGCCTATGGCTACACCTTC. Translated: CAISEGQGAAYGYTF.

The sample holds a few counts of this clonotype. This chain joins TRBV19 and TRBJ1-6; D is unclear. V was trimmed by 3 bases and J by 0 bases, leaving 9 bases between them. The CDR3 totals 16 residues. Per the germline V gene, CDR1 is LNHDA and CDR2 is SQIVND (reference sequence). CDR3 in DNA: TGTGCCAGTAGTATTGTTCGGAGCTCCTATAATTCACCCCTCCACTTT. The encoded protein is CASSIVRSSYNSPLHF.

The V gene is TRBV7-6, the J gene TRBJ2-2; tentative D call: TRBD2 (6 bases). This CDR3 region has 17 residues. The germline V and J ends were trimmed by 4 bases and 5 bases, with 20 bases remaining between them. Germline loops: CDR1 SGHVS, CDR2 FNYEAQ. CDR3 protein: CASSSTPPGVRTGELFF. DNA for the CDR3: TGTGCCAGCAGCTCCACCCCGCCGGGGGTACGGACCGGGGAGCTGTTTTTT.

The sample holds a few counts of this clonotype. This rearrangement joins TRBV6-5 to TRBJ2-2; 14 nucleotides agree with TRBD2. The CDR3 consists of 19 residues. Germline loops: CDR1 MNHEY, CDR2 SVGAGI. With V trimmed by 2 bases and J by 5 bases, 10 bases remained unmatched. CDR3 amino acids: CASSYAFPGLAGDTGELFF. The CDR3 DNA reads TGTGCCAGCAGTTACGCGTTCCCGGGACTAGCGGGAGATACCGGGGAGCTGTTTTTT.

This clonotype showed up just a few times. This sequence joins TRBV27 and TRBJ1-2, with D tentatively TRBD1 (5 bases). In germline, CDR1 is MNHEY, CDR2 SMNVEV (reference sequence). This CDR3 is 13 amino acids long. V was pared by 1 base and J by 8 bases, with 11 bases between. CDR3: CASSLLGTDGYTF. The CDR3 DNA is TGTGCCAGCAGTTTATTAGGGACTGACGGCTACACCTTC.

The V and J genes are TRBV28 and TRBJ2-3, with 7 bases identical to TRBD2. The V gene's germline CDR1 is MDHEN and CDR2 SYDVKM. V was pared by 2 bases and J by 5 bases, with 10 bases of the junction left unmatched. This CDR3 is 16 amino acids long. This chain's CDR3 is CASSLVSGAEEDTQYF. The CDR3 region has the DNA TGTGCCAGCAGTTTAGTGAGCGGGGCAGAGGAAGATACGCAGTATTTT.

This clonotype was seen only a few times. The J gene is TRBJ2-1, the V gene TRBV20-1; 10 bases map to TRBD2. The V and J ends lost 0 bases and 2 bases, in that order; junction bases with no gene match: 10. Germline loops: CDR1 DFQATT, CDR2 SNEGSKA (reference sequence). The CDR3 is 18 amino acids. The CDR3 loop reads CSARDRPLSGGTYNEQFF. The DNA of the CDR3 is TGCAGTGCTAGAGACCGACCCCTTAGCGGGGGGACCTACAATGAGCAGTTCTTC.

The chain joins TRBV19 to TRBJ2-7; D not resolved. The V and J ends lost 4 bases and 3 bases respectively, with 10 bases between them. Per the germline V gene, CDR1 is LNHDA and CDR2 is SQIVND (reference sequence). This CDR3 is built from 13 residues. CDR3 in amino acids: CASSTWTNYEQYF. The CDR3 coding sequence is TGTGCCAGTAGTACCTGGACCAACTACGAGCAGTACTTC.

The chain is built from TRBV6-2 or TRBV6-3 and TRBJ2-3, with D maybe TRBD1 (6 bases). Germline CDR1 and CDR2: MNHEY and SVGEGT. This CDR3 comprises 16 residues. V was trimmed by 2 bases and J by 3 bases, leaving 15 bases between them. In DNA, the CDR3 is TGTGCCAGCAGTTACCGTGGGGGAAGGGGGACAGATACGCAGTATTTT. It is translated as CASSYRGGRGTDTQYF.

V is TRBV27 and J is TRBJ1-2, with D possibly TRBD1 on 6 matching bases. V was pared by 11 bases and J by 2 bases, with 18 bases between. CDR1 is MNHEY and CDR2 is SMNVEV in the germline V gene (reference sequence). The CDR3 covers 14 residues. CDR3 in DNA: TGTGCCCGCCCTAAGGGAGGGGGGAACTATGGCTACACCTTC. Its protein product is CARPKGGGNYGYTF.

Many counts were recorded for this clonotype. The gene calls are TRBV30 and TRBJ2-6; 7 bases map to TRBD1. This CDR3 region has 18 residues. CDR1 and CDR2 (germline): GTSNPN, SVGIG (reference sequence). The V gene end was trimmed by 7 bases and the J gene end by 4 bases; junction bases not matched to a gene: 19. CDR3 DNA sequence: TGTGCCTCCCTTGAACGGGGAAAGGGGGCTCTAGGGGCCAACGTCCTGACTTTC. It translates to CASLERGKGALGANVLTF.

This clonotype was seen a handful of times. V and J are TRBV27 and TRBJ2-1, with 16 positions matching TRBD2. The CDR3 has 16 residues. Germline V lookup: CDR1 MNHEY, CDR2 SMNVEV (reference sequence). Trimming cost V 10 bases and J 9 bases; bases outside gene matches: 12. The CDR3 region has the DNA TGTGCCACCCGGGGACTAGCGGGAGGGTACCACGGTGAGCAGTTCTTC. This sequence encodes CATRGLAGGYHGEQFF.

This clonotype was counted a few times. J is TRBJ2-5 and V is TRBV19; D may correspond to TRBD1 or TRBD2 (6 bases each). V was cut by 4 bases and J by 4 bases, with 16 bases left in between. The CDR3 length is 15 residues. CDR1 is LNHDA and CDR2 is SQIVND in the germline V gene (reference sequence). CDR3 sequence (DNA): TGTGCCAGTAGTACCGACAGGAGGGTCGGAGAGACCCAGTACTTC. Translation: CASSTDRRVGETQYF.

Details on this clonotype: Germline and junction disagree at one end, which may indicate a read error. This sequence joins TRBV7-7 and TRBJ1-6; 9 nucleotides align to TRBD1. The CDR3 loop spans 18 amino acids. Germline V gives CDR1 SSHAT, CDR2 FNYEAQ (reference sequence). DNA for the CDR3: TGTGCTAGCAGCTTACTACCCCCGGGACAGGGAAGCAATTCACCCCTCCACTTT. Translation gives CASSLLPPGQGSNSPLHF.

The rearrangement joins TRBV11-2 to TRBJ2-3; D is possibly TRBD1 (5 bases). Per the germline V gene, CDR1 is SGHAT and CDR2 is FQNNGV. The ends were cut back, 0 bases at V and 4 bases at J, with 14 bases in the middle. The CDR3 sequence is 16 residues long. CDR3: CASSLDDSFPADTQYF. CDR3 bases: TGTGCCAGCAGCTTAGATGACAGTTTTCCCGCAGATACGCAGTATTTT. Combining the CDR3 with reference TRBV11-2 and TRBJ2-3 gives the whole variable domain EAGVAQSPRYKIIEKRQSVAFWCNPISGHATLYWYQQILGQGPKLLIQFQNNGVVDDSQLPKDRFSAERLKGVDSTLKIQPAKLEDSAVYLCASSLDDSFPADTQYFGPGTRLTVL.